One and the same sample provided the 2 T cell receptor beta chains below, sequenced in a study of T cells expressing NK-cell markers. Each CDR3 protein gets one entry in TCRdb, which reprocessed the 5' RACE reads and gives no DNA. The listing records around 100,000 distinct CDR3 sequences. The specimen was blood T cells: a sorted CD56 or NKG2C T cell subset, CD4+ or CD8+ T cells, or bulk PBMC T cells (not recorded which). These receptors originate from a woman between 18 and 75 years old in good health.

The chain employs TRBV11-2 and TRBJ2-7. Germline V gene sequence: CDR1 SGHAT, CDR2 FQNNGV. The CDR3 covers 12 residues. CDR3: CASSLLTYEQYF.

V usage is TRBV9 and J usage is TRBJ1-2; TCRdb calls TRBD1, which cannot be checked without DNA. CDR1 is SGDLS, CDR2 YYNGEE, per germline. This CDR3 has 14 amino acids. The CDR3 here is CASSGYRQGYGYTF.